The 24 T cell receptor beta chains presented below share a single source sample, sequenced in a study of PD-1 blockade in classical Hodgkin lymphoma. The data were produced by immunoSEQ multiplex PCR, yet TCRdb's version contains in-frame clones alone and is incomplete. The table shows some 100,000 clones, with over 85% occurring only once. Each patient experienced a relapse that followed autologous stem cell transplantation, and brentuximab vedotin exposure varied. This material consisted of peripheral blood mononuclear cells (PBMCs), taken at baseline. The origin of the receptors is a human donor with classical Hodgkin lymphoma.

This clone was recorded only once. CDR3 residues: CASSWDRGPVPSGNTIYF. CDR3 in DNA: TGTGCCAGCAGCTGGGACAGGGGACCTGTCCCCTCTGGAAACACCATATATTTT. The chain combines TRBV7-8 with TRBJ1-3, with 10 bases identical to TRBD1. In germline, CDR1 is SGHVS, CDR2 FQNEAQ. The J segment lost 0 bases and the V segment lost 4 bases, leaving 9 bases of the junction unmatched. This CDR3 contains 18 residues.

The CDR3 loop reads CASTSSTLSYNEQFF. The DNA for the CDR3 is TGTGCCAGCACCTCCAGTACACTCTCCTACAATGAGCAGTTCTTC. V usage is TRBV7-9 and J usage is TRBJ2-1; no clear D. V lost 7 bases and J lost 0, with 13 bases in between. The germline CDR1 and CDR2 sequences are SEHNR and FQNEAQ (reference sequence). The CDR3 is 15 residues long.

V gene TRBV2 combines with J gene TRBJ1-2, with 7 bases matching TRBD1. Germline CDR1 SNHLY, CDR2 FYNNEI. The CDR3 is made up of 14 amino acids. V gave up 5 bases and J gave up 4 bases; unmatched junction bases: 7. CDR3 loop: CASSIRQGTYGYTF. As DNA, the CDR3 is TGTGCCAGCAGTATCCGACAGGGTACCTATGGCTACACCTTC.

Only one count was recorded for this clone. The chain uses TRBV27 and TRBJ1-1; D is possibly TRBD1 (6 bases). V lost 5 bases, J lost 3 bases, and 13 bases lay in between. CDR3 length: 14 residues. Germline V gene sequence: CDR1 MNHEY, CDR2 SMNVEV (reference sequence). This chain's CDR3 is CASSLAGADTEAFF. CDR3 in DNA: TGTGCCAGCAGTCTAGCAGGGGCGGACACTGAAGCTTTCTTT.

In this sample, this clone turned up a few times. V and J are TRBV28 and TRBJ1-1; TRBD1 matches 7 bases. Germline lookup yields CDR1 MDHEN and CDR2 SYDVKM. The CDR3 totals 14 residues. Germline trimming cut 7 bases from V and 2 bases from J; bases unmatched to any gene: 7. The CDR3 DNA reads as TGTGCCAGCACCAGACAGGGTGGAAACACTGAAGCTTTCTTT. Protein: CASTRQGGNTEAFF.

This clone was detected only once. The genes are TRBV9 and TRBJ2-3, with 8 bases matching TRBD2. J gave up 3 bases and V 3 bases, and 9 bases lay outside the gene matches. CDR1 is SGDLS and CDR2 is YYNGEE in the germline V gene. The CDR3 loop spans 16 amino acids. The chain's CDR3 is CASSEAGVRWTDTQYF. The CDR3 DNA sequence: TGTGCCAGCAGCGAAGCGGGAGTAAGGTGGACAGATACGCAGTATTTT.

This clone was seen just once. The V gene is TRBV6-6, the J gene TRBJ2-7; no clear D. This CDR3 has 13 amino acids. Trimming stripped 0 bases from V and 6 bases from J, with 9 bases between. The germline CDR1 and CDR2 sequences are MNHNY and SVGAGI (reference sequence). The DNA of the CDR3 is TGTGCCAGCAGTTACTCGGGATCCCCCGAGCAGTACTTC. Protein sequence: CASSYSGSPEQYF.

The CDR3 loop reads CASSENRRQGDTEAFF. The CDR3 DNA reads TGTGCCAGCAGTGAAAACAGAAGACAGGGGGACACTGAAGCTTTCTTT. The rearrangement joins TRBV6-1 to TRBJ1-1; 9 nucleotides line up with TRBD1. Germline CDR1 and CDR2: MNHNS and SASEGT. CDR3 length equals 16 residues. The V gene end was trimmed by 2 bases and the J gene end by 3 bases; junction bases not matched to a gene: 7.

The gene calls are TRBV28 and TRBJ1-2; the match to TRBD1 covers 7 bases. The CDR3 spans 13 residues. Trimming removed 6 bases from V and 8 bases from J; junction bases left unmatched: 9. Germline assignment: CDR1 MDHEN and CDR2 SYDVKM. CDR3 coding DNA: TGTGCCAGCAGGACAGGGAACCTGGGGGGCTACACCTTC. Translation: CASRTGNLGGYTF.

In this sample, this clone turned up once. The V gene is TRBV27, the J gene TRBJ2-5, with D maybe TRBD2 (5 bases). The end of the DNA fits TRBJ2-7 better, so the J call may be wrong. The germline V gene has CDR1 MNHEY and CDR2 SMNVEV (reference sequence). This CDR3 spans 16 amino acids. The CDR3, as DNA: TGTGCCAGCCATTCCCTTGGAGGTGGAGATACGGGCGAGCAGTACTTC. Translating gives CASHSLGGGDTGEQYF.

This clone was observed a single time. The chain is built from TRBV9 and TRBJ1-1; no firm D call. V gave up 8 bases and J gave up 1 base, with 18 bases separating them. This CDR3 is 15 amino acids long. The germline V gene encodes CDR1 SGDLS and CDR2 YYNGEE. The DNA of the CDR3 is TGTGCCAGTGACTACCAAGGGAGGACGAACACTGAAGCTTTCTTT. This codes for CASDYQGRTNTEAFF.

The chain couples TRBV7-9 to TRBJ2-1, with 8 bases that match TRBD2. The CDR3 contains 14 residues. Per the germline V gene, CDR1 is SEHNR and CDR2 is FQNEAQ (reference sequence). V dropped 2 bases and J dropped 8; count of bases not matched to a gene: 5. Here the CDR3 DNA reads TGTGCCAGCAGCTTAAGTGGGACTAGTGATGAGCAGTTCTTC. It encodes CASSLSGTSDEQFF.

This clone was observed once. CDR3 loop: CASSPGASQETQYF. The CDR3 coding sequence is TGTGCCAGCAGCCCGGGGGCCTCCCAAGAGACCCAGTACTTC. This sequence joins TRBV14 and TRBJ2-5; either TRBD1 or TRBD2 may supply D (6 bases each). Germline loops: CDR1 SGHDN, CDR2 FVKESK. V was clipped by 4 bases and J by 1 base, with 10 bases between them. This CDR3 comprises 14 residues.

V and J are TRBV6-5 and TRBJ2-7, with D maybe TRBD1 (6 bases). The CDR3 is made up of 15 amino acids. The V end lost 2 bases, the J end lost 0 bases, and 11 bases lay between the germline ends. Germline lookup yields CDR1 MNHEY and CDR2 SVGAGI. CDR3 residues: CASSYRSRGSYEQYF. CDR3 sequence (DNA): TGTGCCAGCAGTTACAGGTCCAGGGGCTCCTACGAGCAGTACTTC.

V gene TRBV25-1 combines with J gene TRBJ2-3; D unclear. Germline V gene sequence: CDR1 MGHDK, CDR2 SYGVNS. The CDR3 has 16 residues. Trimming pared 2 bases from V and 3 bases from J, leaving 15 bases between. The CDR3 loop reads CASSESGSRRTDTQYF. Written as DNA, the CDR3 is TGTGCCAGCAGTGAAAGTGGCTCGAGGAGAACAGATACGCAGTATTTT.

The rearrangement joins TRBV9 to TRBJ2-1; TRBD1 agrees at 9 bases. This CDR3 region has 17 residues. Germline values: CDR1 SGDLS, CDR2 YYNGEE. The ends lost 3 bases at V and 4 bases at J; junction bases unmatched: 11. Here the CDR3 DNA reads TGTGCCAGCAGCGCCCAGATCGGGACAGGGATGTACAATGAGCAGTTCTTC. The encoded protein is CASSAQIGTGMYNEQFF.

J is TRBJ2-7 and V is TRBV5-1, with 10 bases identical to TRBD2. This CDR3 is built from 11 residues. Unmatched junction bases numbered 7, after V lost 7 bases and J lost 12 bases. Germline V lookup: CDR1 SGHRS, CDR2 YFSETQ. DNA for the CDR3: TGCGCCAGCGCAAGCGGGAGGGCCTGGTACTTC. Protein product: CASASGRAWYF. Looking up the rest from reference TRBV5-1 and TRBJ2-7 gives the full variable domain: KAGVTQTPRYLIKTRGQQVTLSCSPISGHRSVSWYQQTPGQGLQFLFEYFSETQRNKGNFPGRFSGRQFSNSRSEMNVSTLELGDSALYLCASASGRAWYFGPGTRLTVT.

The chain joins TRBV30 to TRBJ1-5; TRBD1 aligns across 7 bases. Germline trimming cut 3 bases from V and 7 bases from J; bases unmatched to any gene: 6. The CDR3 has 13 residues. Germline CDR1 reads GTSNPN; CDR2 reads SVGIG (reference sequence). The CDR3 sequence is CAWSPGGEQPQHF. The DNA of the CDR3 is TGTGCCTGGAGCCCAGGGGGAGAACAGCCCCAGCATTTT.

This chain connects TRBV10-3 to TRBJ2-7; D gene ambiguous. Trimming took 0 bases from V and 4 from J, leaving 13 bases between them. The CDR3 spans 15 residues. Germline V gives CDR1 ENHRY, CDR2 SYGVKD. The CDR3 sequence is CAISESGRPIYEQYF. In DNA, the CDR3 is TGTGCCATCAGTGAGTCTGGGCGCCCCATTTACGAGCAGTACTTC.

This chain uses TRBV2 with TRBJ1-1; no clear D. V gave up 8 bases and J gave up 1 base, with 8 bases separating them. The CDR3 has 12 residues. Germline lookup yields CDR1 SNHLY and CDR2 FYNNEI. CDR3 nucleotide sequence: TGTGCCAGCGGGCCGCGGAACACTGAAGCTTTCTTT. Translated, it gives CASGPRNTEAFF.

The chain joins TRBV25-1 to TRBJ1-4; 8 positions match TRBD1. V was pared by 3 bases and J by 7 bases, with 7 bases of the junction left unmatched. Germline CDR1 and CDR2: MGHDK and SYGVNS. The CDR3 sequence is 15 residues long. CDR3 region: CASSDPGGWGEKLFF. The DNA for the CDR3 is TGTGCCAGCAGTGATCCAGGGGGCTGGGGTGAAAAACTGTTTTTT. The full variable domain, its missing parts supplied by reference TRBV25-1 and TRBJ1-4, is EADIYQTPRYLVIGTGKKITLECSQTMGHDKMYWYQQDPGMELHLIHYSYGVNSTEKGDLSSESTVSRIRTEHFPLTLESARPSHTSQYLCASSDPGGWGEKLFFGSGTQLSVL.

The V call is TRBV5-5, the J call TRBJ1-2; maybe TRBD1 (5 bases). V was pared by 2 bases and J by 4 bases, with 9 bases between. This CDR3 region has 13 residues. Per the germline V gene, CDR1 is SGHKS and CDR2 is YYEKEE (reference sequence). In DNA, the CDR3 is TGTGCCAGCAGCTTACGCCAGGGCTATGGCTACACCTTC. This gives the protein CASSLRQGYGYTF.

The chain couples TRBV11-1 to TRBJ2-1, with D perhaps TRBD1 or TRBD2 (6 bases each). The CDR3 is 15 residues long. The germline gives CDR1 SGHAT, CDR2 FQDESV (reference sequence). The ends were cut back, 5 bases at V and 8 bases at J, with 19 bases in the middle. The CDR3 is CASSVRLGGSDEQFF. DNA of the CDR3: TGTGCCAGCAGCGTGCGACTAGGGGGAAGCGATGAGCAGTTCTTC.

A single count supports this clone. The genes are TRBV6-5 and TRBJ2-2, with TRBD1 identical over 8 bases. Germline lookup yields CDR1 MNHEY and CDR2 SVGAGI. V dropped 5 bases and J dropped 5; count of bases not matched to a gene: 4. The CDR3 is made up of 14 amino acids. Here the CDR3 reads CASSRDRGTGELFF. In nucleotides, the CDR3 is TGTGCCAGCAGTCGAGACAGGGGAACCGGGGAGCTGTTTTTT.